This record covers a single T cell receptor beta chain. What it binds is not known. V dropped 10 bases and J dropped 6 bases, with 19 bases sitting between them. This CDR3 comprises 14 residues. The germline V gene has CDR1 SNHLY and CDR2 FYNNEI. This sample is drawn from a study of PD-1 blockade in classical Hodgkin lymphoma. Study-wide background: Nivolumab was given intravenously to patients at 3 mg/kg every 2 weeks. Study results and limitations: Similar baseline diversity was found in complete responders and newly diagnosed patients. Repertoire differences have undefined causes, possibly disease activity or prior therapy.

Using immunoSEQ multiplex PCR, the repertoire was profiled, and TCRdb retains in-frame clones only, with some absent. This sample has some 110,000 clones; approximately 89% occur once, and the top ten carry roughly 19%. Time point reported: cycle 4 day 1 (C4D1), after less than 7 weeks of nivolumab. The patients all showed relapse after autologous stem cell transplantation, while their brentuximab vedotin exposure varied. Classifying best responses yielded complete response, partial response or progressive disease. The receptor was derived from a human donor with classical Hodgkin lymphoma. The J gene is TRBJ1-5, the V gene TRBV2, with no clear D. The sample here was peripheral blood mononuclear cells (PBMCs), taken before the fourth cycle of nivolumab. The CDR3 sequence is CATTGWPDGQPQHF. CDR3 coding DNA: TGTGCCACCACTGGCTGGCCGGACGGTCAGCCCCAGCATTTT.